This TCR beta chain was observed in a study of OX40 agonist ivuxolimab in advanced cancers. Study-wide context: The costimulatory receptor OX40 (CD134) was targeted by ivuxolimab, a fully human IgG2 agonistic monoclonal antibody. Intravenous ivuxolimab was administered to patients every 2 weeks at six dose levels: 0.01, 0.1, 0.3, 1.5, 3 and 10 mg/kg. Of the approximately 50 dose-escalation patients, hepatocellular carcinoma was present in around 19, melanoma in around 15, renal cell carcinoma in 9 and head and neck cancer in 9. In the dose-escalation cohort, 75% to 85% of patients were male, and the mean age was around 60 years with a range of roughly 20 to 85. Prior anti-PD-1, anti-PD-L1 or anti-CTLA-4 therapy was permitted, and checkpoint inhibitors had been received by less than 45% of dose-escalation patients. Three dose-escalation patients achieved partial responses, one with hepatocellular carcinoma and two with cutaneous melanoma. The point of sequencing TCRbeta in the periphery was to test whether ivuxolimab changed TCR sequence diversity and drove clonal T-cell expansion. The monotherapy dose-escalation portion (N ≈ 55 patients) of the phase I ivuxolimab trial is reported in the paper. The paper as a whole reports these results and caveats: After ivuxolimab, CD8+ T cells had more expanded clones than CD4+ T cells on average. At doses of 0.1 to 3.0 mg/kg, clonal expansion of both CD4+ and CD8+ blood T cells was observed from baseline to week 6. Antigen specificity was not determined for the clonally expanded peripheral T cells. Low levels of normalized T-cell clonal expansion were also seen in some nonresponding patients. In the 0.1-3.0 mg/kg groups, partial responders had among the lowest normalized peripheral clonal expansion, particularly in CD8+ T cells.

The trial excluded patients who had a history of autoimmune disease or who were on systemic immunosuppression. Peripheral blood for TCR sequencing was collected from all dose cohorts at baseline, on cycle 4 day 1, and on cycle 7 day 1. The samples were drawn from a first-in-human, open-label, multicenter phase I dose-escalation trial of ivuxolimab. Adults with locally advanced or metastatic melanoma, renal cell, hepatocellular, or head and neck squamous cell carcinoma were enrolled in the trial. CD4+ and CD8+ T cells were sorted separately from peripheral blood before TCR sequencing. Genomic DNA was isolated from the sorted cells so that the TCRbeta CDR3 region could be sequenced. The immunoSEQ Assay was used to sequence the TCRbeta CDR3 regions. This is the immuneACCESS table as TCRdb keeps it, with only in-frame sequences that have V and J called. A part of the clones is gone; compared with another copy, unresolved V genes explain less than half, and the rest is unexplained. Recorded for this sample are 100,000 or so clones; 70% to 90% of them occurred a single time. About 0.15% of the sample goes to the ten largest clones.

As encoded in the germline V gene (reference sequence), CDR1 is LNHDA while CDR2 is SQIVND. A distance of 15 bases separates the germline ends of V and J, which lose 3 bases and 3 bases respectively. Counted from cysteine to phenylalanine, this CDR3 has 16 amino acids. This entry keeps only the CDR3 DNA: 48 bases, framed from base 1. Points on this clone: Its antigen specificity is not known. Per-nucleotide qualities are absent, and no much larger clonotype sits a single base away.

This sequence originates from an adult with an advanced solid tumor such as melanoma, head and neck, liver or kidney cancer. The material sequenced was CD4+ or CD8+ T cells sorted from blood, taken in a trial of the OX40 agonist ivuxolimab. The rearranged chain carries TRBV19 and TRBJ1-5; the best D guess is TRBD1, with 5 bases matching. CDR3 region: CASSIGAGSANQPQHF. The base sequence is TGTGCCAGTAGTATCGGCGCAGGGAGTGCCAATCAGCCCCAGCATTTT.